The 17 T cell receptor beta chains listed next were all sequenced from one sample in a study of T-cell reconstitution after alpha-beta-depleted transplantation in children. A TCRbeta library incorporating unique molecular identifiers was prepared. A single record per CDR3 protein comes from TCRdb applying MiXCR to the PCR reads. The profile covers 530,000 or so distinct CDR3 sequences, with 25% to 30% appearing a single time and about 35% taken by the ten largest. Sequenced material: PBMCs, taken before TCRalphabeta/CD19-depleted stem cell transplant. The receptors originated from a boy under two years old with Wiskott-Aldrich syndrome, due to receive a stem cell transplant.

This clonotype was observed a handful of times. This chain joins TRBV12-3 or TRBV12-4 and TRBJ2-3, with TRBD1 as a possible D gene (5 bases). The CDR3 is 13 residues long. Trimming took 6 bases from V and 0 from J, leaving 7 bases between them. CDR3 region: CASRDISTDTQYF. CDR3 nucleotide sequence: TGTGCCAGCAGGGACATCAGCACAGATACGCAGTATTTT.

At least ten counts were recorded for this clonotype. V usage is TRBV5-1 and J usage is TRBJ1-1; a possible D gene is TRBD1 (5 bases). The CDR3 consists of 13 residues. Trimming left V 1 base short and J 1 base short, with 5 bases between. Germline CDR1 SGHRS, CDR2 YFSETQ. CDR3 loop: CASSLTGNTEAFF. In DNA form, the CDR3 reads TGCGCCAGCAGCTTGACAGGGAACACTGAAGCTTTCTTT. Based on the CDR3 plus reference TRBV5-1 and TRBJ1-1, the full variable domain is KAGVTQTPRYLIKTRGQQVTLSCSPISGHRSVSWYQQTPGQGLQFLFEYFSETQRNKGNFPGRFSGRQFSNSRSEMNVSTLELGDSALYLCASSLTGNTEAFFGQGTRLTVV.

J is TRBJ2-1 and V is TRBV29-1; TRBD2 agrees at 12 bases. Germline V gene sequence: CDR1 SQVTM, CDR2 ANQGSEA. The V gene end was trimmed by 8 bases and the J gene end by 0 bases; junction bases not matched to a gene: 5. This CDR3 region has 15 residues. CDR3 sequence: CSSRTSGISYNEQFF. The CDR3 DNA is TGCAGCTCCAGGACTAGCGGGATCTCCTACAATGAGCAGTTCTTC.

J is TRBJ1-1 and V is TRBV5-1, with D maybe TRBD1 (5 bases). Germline V CDR1 and CDR2: SGHRS, YFSETQ. Trimming cost V 0 bases and J 1 base, with 13 bases left between them. CDR3 size: 16 residues. CDR3 nucleotides: TGCGCCAGCAGCTTGGCCAACGGGGGGTCGAACACTGAAGCTTTCTTT. Encoded protein: CASSLANGGSNTEAFF. Combining the CDR3 with reference TRBV5-1 and TRBJ1-1 gives the whole variable domain KAGVTQTPRYLIKTRGQQVTLSCSPISGHRSVSWYQQTPGQGLQFLFEYFSETQRNKGNFPGRFSGRQFSNSRSEMNVSTLELGDSALYLCASSLANGGSNTEAFFGQGTRLTVV.

The DNA for the CDR3 is TGCGCCAGCAGCTTCGTGGGGCAGGGAGGCAACATTCAGTACTTC. This codes for CASSFVGQGGNIQYF. V usage is TRBV5-1 and J usage is TRBJ2-4; D is perhaps TRBD2 (6 bases). The V gene lost 2 bases and the J gene lost 7 bases, with 16 bases spanning the gap. In germline, CDR1 is SGHRS, CDR2 YFSETQ. This CDR3 contains 15 residues. Using reference TRBV5-1 and TRBJ2-4 for the parts outside the CDR3, the full variable domain is KAGVTQTPRYLIKTRGQQVTLSCSPISGHRSVSWYQQTPGQGLQFLFEYFSETQRNKGNFPGRFSGRQFSNSRSEMNVSTLELGDSALYLCASSFVGQGGNIQYFGAGTRLSVL.

For this clonotype: At one end the junction does not follow the germline gene, possibly because of a read error. The chain recombines TRBV5-1 with TRBJ2-5; 8 bases are a match to TRBD1. The length of the CDR3 is 15 residues. Germline V CDR1 and CDR2: SGHRS, YFSETQ. This CDR3 reads CASSYGDRGEETHYF. The CDR3 DNA reads as TGCGCCAGCAGCTACGGTGACAGGGGTGAAGAGACCCATTACTTC.

The V call is TRBV20-1, the J call TRBJ2-3; 8 positions match TRBD2. CDR3 size: 16 residues. In germline, CDR1 is DFQATT, CDR2 SNEGSKA (reference sequence). With 0 bases clipped from V and 2 bases from J, the junction kept 7 bases outside the gene matches. CDR3: CSARDYKRGTTDTQYF. In nucleotides, the CDR3 is TGCAGTGCTAGAGATTATAAGCGGGGGACCACAGATACGCAGTATTTT.

This clonotype was detected only once. The J gene is TRBJ2-5, the V gene TRBV5-4; 9 bases align to TRBD2. Germline CDR1 and CDR2: SGHNT and YYREEE (reference sequence). CDR3 length equals 15 residues. V shed 4 bases, J shed 3 bases, and the junction held 7 bases outside the gene matches. Here the CDR3 reads CASSPTSGGKETQYF. For the CDR3, the DNA is TGTGCCAGCAGCCCGACCAGCGGGGGGAAAGAGACCCAGTACTTC.

V is TRBV5-1 and J is TRBJ1-1, with D hard to call. CDR1 and CDR2 (germline): SGHRS, YFSETQ. V shed 4 bases and J shed 3 bases, with 13 bases lying between them. This CDR3 is 14 amino acids long. The CDR3, as DNA: TGCGCCAGCAGCACGACCGCTGGGGACACTGAAGCTTTCTTT. Translated: CASSTTAGDTEAFF.

The V call is TRBV25-1, the J call TRBJ1-1, with TRBD1 matching over 7 bases. The CDR3 runs to 15 residues. Germline CDR1 and CDR2: MGHDK and SYGVNS. The J segment lost 2 bases and the V segment lost 3 bases, leaving 6 bases of the junction unmatched. The CDR3 DNA sequence: TGTGCCAGCAGTGATGCCGGGACAGACAACACTGAAGCTTTCTTT. Amino acids: CASSDAGTDNTEAFF.

The rearrangement links TRBV9 to TRBJ2-1, with 8 bases identical to TRBD2. Germline CDR1 is SGDLS and CDR2 is YYNGEE. The J segment lost 1 base and the V segment lost 3 bases, leaving 6 bases of the junction unmatched. The CDR3 sequence is 16 residues long. The CDR3, as DNA: TGTGCCAGCAGCGCTCGAGCGGGAGTGTCCTACAATGAGCAGTTCTTC. Residues: CASSARAGVSYNEQFF.

This clonotype has just a few counts. As DNA, the CDR3 is TGTGCCAGCAGCTTATCTGGGACTAGAATTAATCGGTTCTTC. This translates into CASSLSGTRINRFF. The V gene is TRBV7-2, the J gene TRBJ2-1, with 8 bases fitting TRBD2. The CDR3 runs to 14 residues. Germline V CDR1 and CDR2: SGHTA, FQGNSA. V gave up 2 bases and J gave up 15 bases; unmatched junction bases: 12.

The V and J genes are TRBV20-1 and TRBJ2-1, with D perhaps matching TRBD1 (6 bases). Trimming pared 7 bases from V and 2 bases from J, leaving 9 bases between. The CDR3 loop spans 12 amino acids. Looked up from germline, CDR1 is DFQATT and CDR2 is SNEGSKA (reference sequence). The CDR3 loop reads CSVGTTYNEQFF. CDR3 DNA sequence: TGCAGTGTTGGGACAACCTACAATGAGCAGTTCTTC.

The gene calls are TRBV19 and TRBJ1-5; D might be TRBD1 (6 bases). Germline loops: CDR1 LNHDA, CDR2 SQIVND (reference sequence). V was trimmed by 8 bases and J by 7 bases, leaving 24 bases between them. This CDR3 is 16 amino acids long. The CDR3 is CASGNPPGGAGQPQHF. The CDR3 DNA reads TGTGCCAGTGGTAACCCCCCGGGGGGCGCGGGGCAGCCCCAGCATTTT.

The chain combines TRBV12-3 or TRBV12-4 with TRBJ2-7, with 7 positions matching TRBD1. Trimming at V came to 7 bases and at J to 3 bases, leaving 9 bases not matched to a gene. The CDR3 length is 14 residues. The CDR3 DNA reads as TGTGCCAGCACCTTCCTGGCAGGGGGCTACGAGCAGTACTTC. Translation: CASTFLAGGYEQYF.

This clonotype was seen more than once but under ten times. The J gene is TRBJ2-7, the V gene TRBV5-1, with 10 positions matching TRBD2. Germline CDR1 and CDR2: SGHRS and YFSETQ. Trimming took 4 bases from V and 5 from J; bases not matched to a gene: 6. The length of the CDR3 is 14 residues. CDR3 region: CASSELAGVDEQYF. The CDR3 DNA is TGCGCCAGCAGCGAGCTAGCGGGAGTCGACGAGCAGTACTTC.

This clonotype was seen a few times. The J gene is TRBJ2-2, the V gene TRBV5-1; D perhaps matches TRBD1 (5 bases). With 3 bases removed from V and 0 bases from J, the gap between germline ends came to 6 bases. CDR1 and CDR2 (germline): SGHRS, YFSETQ. The CDR3 length is 14 residues. The CDR3 here is CASSSRANTGELFF. In nucleotides, the CDR3 is TGCGCCAGCAGCTCCAGGGCGAACACCGGGGAGCTGTTTTTT.